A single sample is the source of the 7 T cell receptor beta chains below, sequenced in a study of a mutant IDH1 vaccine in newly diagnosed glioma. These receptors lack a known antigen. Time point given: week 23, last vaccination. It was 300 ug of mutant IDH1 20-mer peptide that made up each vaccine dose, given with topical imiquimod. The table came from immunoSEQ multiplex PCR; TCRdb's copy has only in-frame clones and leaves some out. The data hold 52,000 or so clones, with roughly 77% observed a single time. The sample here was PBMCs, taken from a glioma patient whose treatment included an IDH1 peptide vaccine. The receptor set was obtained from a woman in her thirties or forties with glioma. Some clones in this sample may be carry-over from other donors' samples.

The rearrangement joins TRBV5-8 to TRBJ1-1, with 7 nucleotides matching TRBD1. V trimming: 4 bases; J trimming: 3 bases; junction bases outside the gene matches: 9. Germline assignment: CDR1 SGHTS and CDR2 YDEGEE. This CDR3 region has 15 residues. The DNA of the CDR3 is TGTGCCAGCAGCGGCAGGGGGGTTGGATACACTGAAGCTTTCTTT. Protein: CASSGRGVGYTEAFF.

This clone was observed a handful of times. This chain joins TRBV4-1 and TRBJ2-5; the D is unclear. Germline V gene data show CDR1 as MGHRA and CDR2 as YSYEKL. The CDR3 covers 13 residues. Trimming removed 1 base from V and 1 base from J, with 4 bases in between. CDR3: CASSQAPQETQYF. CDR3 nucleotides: TGCGCCAGCAGCCAAGCACCCCAAGAGACCCAGTACTTC.

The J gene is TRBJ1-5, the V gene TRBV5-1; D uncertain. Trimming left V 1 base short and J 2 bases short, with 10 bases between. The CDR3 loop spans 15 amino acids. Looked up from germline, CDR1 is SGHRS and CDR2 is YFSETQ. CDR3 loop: CASSLLGQGNQPQHF. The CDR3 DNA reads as TGCGCCAGCAGCTTGTTAGGTCAGGGCAATCAGCCCCAGCATTTT.

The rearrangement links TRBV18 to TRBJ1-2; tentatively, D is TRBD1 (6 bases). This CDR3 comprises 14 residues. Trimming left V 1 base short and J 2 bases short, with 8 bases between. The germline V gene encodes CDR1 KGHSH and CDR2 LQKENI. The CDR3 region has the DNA TGTGCCAGCTCACCACAGGGGGGAAACTATGGCTACACCTTC. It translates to CASSPQGGNYGYTF.

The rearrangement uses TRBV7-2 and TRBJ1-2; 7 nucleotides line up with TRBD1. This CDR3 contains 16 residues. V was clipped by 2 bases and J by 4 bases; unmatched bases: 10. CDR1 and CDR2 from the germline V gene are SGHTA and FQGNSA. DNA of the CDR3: TGTGCCAGCAGCTTAAATAGGCGGACAGGAGTCTATGGCTACACCTTC. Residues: CASSLNRRTGVYGYTF. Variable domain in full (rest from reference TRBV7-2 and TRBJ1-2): GAGVSQSPSNKVTEKGKDVELRCDPISGHTALYWYRQSLGQGLEFLIYFQGNSAPDKSGLPSDRFSAERTGGSVSTLTIQRTQQEDSAVYLCASSLNRRTGVYGYTFGSGTRLTVV.

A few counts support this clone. Written as DNA, the CDR3 is TGCGCCAGCAGCTTGGGGCCGGCCAACGAGCAGTACTTC. Its translation: CASSLGPANEQYF. This chain uses TRBV5-1 with TRBJ2-7; D is unclear. Germline V gene sequence: CDR1 SGHRS, CDR2 YFSETQ. V was shortened by 0 bases and J by 5 bases, with 9 bases between the two germline ends. This CDR3 is built from 13 residues. Full variable domain (outside the CDR3, taken from reference TRBV5-1 and TRBJ2-7): KAGVTQTPRYLIKTRGQQVTLSCSPISGHRSVSWYQQTPGQGLQFLFEYFSETQRNKGNFPGRFSGRQFSNSRSEMNVSTLELGDSALYLCASSLGPANEQYFGPGTRLTVT.

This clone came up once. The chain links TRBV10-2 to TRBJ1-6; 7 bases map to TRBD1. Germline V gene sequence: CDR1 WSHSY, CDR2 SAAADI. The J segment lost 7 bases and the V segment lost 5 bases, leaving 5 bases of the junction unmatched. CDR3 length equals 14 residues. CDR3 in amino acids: CASSKQGKNSPLHF. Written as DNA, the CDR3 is TGCGCCAGCAGTAAACAGGGGAAGAATTCACCCCTCCACTTT.